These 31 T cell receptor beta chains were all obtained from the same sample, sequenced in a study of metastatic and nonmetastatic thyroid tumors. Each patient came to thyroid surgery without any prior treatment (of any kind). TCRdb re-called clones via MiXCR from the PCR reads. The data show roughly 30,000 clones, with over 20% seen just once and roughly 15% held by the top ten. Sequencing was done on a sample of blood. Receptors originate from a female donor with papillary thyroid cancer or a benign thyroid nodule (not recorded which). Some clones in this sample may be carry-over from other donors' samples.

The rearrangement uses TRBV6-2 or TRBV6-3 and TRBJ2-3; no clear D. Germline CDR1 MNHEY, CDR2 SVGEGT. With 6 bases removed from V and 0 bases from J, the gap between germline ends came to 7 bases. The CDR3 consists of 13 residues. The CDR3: CASSAVSTDTQYF. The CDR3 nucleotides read TGTGCCAGCAGCGCTGTGAGCACAGATACGCAGTATTTT.

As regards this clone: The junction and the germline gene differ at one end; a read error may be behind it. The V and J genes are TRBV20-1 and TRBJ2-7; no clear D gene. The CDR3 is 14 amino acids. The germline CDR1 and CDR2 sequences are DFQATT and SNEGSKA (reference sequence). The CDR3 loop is CSDRGQRSSYEQYF. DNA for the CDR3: TGCAGTGATAGAGGTCAGCGTAGCTCCTACGAGCAGTACTTC.

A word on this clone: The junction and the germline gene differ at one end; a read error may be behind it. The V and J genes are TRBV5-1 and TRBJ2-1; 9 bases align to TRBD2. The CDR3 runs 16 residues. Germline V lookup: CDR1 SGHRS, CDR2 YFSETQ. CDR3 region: CASSLAEREEYNEQLF. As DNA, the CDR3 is TGCGCCAGCAGCTTGGCGGAGCGGGAGGAATACAATGAGCAGTTATTC.

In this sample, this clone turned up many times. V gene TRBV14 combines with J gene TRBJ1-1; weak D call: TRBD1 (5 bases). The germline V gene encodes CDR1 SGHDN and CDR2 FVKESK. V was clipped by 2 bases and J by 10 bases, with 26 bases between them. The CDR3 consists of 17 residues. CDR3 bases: TGTGCCAGCAGCCAAATTAAACCGGGACTCTCGAGGTTTGTAGCTTTCTTT. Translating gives CASSQIKPGLSRFVAFF.

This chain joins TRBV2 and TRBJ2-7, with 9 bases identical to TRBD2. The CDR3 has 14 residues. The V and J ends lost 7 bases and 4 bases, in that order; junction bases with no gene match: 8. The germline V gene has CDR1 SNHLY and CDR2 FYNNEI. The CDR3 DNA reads TGTGCCAGCACTGGGAATAGCGGGAGTTACGAGCAGTACTTC. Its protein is CASTGNSGSYEQYF.

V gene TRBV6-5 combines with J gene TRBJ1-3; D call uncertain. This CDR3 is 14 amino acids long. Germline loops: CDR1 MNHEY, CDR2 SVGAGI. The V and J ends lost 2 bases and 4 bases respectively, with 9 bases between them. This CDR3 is CASSYHNIGNTIYF. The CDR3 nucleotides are TGTGCCAGCAGTTACCACAATATCGGAAACACCATATATTTT.

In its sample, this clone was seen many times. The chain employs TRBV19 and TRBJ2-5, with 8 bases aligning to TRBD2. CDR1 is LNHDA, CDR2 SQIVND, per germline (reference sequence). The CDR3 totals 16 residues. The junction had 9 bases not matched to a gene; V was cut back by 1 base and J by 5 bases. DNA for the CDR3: TGTGCCAGTAGTATAGGTTTCGGGAGGGCCGGGGAGACCCAGTACTTC. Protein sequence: CASSIGFGRAGETQYF.

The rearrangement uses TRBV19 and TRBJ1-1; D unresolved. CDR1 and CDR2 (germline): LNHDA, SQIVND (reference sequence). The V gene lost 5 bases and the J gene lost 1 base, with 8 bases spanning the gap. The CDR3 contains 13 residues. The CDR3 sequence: CASSLWGNTEAFF. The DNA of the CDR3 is TGTGCCAGTAGTCTTTGGGGGAACACTGAAGCTTTCTTT.

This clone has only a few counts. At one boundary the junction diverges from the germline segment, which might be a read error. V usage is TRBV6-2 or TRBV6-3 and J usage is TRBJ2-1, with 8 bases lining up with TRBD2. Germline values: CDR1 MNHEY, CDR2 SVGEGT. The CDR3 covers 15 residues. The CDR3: CAGSSFVLAGYEQFF. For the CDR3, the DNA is TGTGCCGGCAGTTCCTTTGTCTTAGCGGGGTATGAGCAGTTCTTC.

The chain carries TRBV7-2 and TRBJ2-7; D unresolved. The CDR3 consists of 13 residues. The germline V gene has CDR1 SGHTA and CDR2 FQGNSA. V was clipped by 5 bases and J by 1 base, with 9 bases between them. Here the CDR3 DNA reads TGTGCCAGCAGCCCGGACCGTTCCTACGAGCAGTACTTC. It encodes CASSPDRSYEQYF. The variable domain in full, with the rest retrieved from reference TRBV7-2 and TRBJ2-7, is GAGVSQSPSNKVTEKGKDVELRCDPISGHTALYWYRQSLGQGLEFLIYFQGNSAPDKSGLPSDRFSAERTGGSVSTLTIQRTQQEDSAVYLCASSPDRSYEQYFGPGTRLTVT.

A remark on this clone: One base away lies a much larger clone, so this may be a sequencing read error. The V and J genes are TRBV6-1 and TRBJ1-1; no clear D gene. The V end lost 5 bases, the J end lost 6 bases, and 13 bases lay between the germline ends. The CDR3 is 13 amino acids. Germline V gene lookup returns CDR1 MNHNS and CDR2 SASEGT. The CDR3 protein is CASSFGPPAEAFF. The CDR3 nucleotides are TGTGCCAGCAGTTTTGGGCCCCCCGCTGAAGCTTTCTTT.

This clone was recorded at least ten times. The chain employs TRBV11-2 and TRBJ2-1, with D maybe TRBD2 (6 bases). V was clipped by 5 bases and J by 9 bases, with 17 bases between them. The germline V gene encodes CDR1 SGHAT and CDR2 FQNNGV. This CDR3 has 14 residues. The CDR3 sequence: CASSPPRELGEQFF. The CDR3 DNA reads TGTGCCAGCAGCCCCCCCCGGGAGTTAGGTGAGCAGTTCTTC.

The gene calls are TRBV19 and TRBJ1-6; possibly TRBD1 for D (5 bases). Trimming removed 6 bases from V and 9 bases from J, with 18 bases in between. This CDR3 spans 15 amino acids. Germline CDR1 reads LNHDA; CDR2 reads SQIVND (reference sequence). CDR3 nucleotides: TGTGCCAGTAGCTGGTCCTTAAACGGGGGTTCACCCCTCCACTTT. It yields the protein CASSWSLNGGSPLHF.

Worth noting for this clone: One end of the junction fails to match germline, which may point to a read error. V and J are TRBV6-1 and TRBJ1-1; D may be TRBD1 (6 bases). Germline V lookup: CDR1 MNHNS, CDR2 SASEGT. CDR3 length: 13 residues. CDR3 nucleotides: TGTGCCAGCATCCTTCAGGGGAACGCTGAAGCTTTCTTT. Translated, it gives CASILQGNAEAFF.

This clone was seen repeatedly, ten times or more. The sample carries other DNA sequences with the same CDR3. The CDR3 is CASSMDYRRGDTQYF. The CDR3 DNA sequence: TGTGCCAGTAGTATGGACTATCGGAGGGGAGATACGCAGTATTTT. The chain employs TRBV19 and TRBJ2-3, with D perhaps TRBD2 (6 bases). In germline, CDR1 is LNHDA, CDR2 SQIVND (reference sequence). This CDR3 is built from 15 residues. V lost 3 bases and J 5 bases, leaving 15 bases between the germline ends.

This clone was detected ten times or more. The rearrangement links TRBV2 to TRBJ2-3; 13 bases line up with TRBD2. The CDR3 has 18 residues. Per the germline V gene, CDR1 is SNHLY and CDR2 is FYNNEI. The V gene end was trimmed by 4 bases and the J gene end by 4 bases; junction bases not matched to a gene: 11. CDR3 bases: TGTGCCAGCAGTGTCCCCAATACTAGCGGGAGGGGGGCAGATACGCAGTATTTT. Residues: CASSVPNTSGRGADTQYF.

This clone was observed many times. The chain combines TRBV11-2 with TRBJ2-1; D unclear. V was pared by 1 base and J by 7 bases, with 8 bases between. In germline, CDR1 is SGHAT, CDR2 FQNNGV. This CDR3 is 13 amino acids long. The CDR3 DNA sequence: TGTGCCAGCAGCTTAGTAGGTAGAAATGAGCAGTTCTTC. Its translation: CASSLVGRNEQFF.

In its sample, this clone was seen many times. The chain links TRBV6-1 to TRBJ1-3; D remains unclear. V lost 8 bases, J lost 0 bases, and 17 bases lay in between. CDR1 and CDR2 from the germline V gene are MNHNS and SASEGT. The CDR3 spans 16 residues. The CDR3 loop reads CASSRAGGYSGNTIYF. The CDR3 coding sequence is TGTGCCAGCTCTCGGGCCGGCGGATACTCTGGAAACACCATATATTTT.

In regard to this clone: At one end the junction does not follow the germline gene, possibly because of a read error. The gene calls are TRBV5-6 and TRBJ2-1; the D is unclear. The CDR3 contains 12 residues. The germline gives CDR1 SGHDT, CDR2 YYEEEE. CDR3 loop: CAISLVGDEQFF. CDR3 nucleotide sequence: TGTGCCATCAGCTTGGTCGGTGATGAGCAGTTCTTC.

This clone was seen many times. Written as DNA, the CDR3 is TGTGCCACCAGTGATATAACAGGCACCGGGGAGCTGTTTTTT. This sequence encodes CATSDITGTGELFF. The J gene is TRBJ2-2, the V gene TRBV24-1, with D perhaps matching TRBD1 (5 bases). The CDR3 sequence is 14 residues long. Deletions cut 3 bases from V and 4 bases from J, with 8 bases between. Germline V gene lookup returns CDR1 KGHDR and CDR2 SFDVKD.

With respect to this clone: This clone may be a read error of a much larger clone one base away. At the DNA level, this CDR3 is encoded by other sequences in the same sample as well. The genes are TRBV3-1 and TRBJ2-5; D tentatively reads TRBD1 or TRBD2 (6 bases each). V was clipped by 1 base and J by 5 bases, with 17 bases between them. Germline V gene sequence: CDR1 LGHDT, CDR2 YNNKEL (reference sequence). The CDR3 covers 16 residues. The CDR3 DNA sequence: TGTGCCAGCAGCCAAGTCCCGGGGGCGGACCGGGAGACCCAGTACTTC. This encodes CASSQVPGADRETQYF.

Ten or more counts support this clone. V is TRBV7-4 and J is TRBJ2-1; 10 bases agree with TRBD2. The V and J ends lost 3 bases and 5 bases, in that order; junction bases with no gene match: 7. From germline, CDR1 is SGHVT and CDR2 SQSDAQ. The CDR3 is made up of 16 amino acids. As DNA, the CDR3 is TGTGCCAGCAGCTTCGGACTAGCGGTCCCCAACAATGAGCAGTTCTTC. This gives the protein CASSFGLAVPNNEQFF. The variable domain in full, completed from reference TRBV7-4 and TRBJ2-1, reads GAGVSQSPRYKVAKRGRDVALRCDSISGHVTLYWYRQTLGQGSEVLTYSQSDAQRDKSGRPSGRFSAERPERSVSTLKIQRTEQGDSAVYLCASSFGLAVPNNEQFFGPGTRLTVL.

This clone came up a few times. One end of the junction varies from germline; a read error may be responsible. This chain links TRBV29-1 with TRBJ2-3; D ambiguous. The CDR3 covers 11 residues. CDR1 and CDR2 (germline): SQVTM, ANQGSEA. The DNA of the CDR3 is TGCATCGTTGAAGATCCCGGTGCGCAGTATTTT. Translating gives CIVEDPGAQYF.

The CDR3 region has the DNA TGTGCCAGCAGCTTGGCGGAAAACGAATACGAGCAGTACTTC. It is translated as CASSLAENEYEQYF. This chain links TRBV14 with TRBJ2-7; D is unclear. Germline CDR1 SGHDN, CDR2 FVKESK. This CDR3 is 14 amino acids long. V lost 5 bases and J lost 4, with 15 bases in between. The whole variable domain, remainder taken from reference TRBV14 and TRBJ2-7, is EAGVTQFPSHSVIEKGQTVTLRCDPISGHDNLYWYRRVMGKEIKFLLHFVKESKQDESGMPNNRFLAERTGGTYSTLKVQPAELEDSGVYFCASSLAENEYEQYFGPGTRLTVT.

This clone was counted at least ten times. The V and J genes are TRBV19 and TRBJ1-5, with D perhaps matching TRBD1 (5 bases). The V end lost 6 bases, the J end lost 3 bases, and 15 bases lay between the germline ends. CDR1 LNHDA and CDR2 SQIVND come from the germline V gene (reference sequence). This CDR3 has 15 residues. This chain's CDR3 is CASSPKRTSNQPQHF. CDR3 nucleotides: TGTGCCAGTAGCCCAAAGAGGACATCCAATCAGCCCCAGCATTTT.

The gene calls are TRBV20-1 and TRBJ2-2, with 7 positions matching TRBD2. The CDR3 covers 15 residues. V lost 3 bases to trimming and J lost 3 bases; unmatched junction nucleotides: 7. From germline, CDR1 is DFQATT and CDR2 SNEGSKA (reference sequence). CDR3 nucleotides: TGCAGTGCTAGTAGTTCTCTAGCGGACACCGGGGAGCTGTTTTTT. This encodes CSASSSLADTGELFF.

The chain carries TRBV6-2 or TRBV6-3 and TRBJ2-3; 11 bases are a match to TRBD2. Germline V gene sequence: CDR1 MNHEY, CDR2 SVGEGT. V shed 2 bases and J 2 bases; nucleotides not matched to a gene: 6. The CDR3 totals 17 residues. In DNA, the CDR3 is TGTGCCAGCAGTTACCTCCGACTAGCGGGGAACACAGATACGCAGTATTTT. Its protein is CASSYLRLAGNTDTQYF.

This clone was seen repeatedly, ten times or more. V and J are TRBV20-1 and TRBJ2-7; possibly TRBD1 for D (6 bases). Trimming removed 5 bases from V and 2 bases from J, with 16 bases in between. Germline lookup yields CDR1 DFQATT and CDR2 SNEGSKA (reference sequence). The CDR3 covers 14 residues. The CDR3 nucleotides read TGCAGTGCTGAGCGGAGAGAGGGGGCCTACGAGCAGTACTTC. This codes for CSAERREGAYEQYF.

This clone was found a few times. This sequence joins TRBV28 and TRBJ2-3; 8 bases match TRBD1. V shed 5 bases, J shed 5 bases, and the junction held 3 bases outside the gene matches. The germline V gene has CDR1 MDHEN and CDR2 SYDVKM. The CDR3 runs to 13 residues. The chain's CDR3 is CASSRQGQDTQYF. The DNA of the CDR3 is TGTGCCAGCAGTCGACAGGGGCAAGATACGCAGTATTTT. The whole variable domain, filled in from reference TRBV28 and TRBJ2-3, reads DVKVTQSSRYLVKRTGEKVFLECVQDMDHENMFWYRQDPGLGLRLIYFSYDVKMKEKGDIPEGYSVSREKKERFSLILESASTNQTSMYLCASSRQGQDTQYFGPGTRLTVL.

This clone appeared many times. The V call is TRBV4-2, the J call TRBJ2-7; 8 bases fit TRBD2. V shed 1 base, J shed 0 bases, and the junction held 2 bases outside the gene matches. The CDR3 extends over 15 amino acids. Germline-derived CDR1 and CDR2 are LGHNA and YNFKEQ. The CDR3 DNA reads TGTGCCAGCAGCCAAGCGGGAGGGGTCTCCTACGAGCAGTACTTC. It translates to CASSQAGGVSYEQYF.

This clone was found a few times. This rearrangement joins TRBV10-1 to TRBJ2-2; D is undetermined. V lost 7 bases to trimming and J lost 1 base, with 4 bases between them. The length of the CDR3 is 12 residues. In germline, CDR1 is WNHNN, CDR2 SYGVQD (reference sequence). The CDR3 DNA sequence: TGCGCCAGCACAGGGAACACCGGGGAGCTGTTTTTT. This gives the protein CASTGNTGELFF.